This T cell receptor beta chain was documented in a study of T cell responses to AZD1222 COVID-19 vaccine. Using immunoSEQ multiplex PCR, the repertoire was profiled, and TCRdb retains in-frame clones only, with some absent. The sample records some 40,000 clones, 88% being singletons. Per the germline V gene, CDR1 is LNHDA and CDR2 is SQIVND (reference sequence). The CDR3 contains 17 residues. V shed 7 bases and J 5 bases; nucleotides not matched to a gene: 16. The receptor comes from an adult who received the MenACWY meningococcal vaccine as a control. The rearrangement joins TRBV19 to TRBJ2-3; 9 bases align to TRBD2. The sample in question was peripheral blood, obtained 28 days after the second dose of the MenACWY control vaccine. In nucleotides, the CDR3 is TGTGCCAGTACCCCTTCCTGGCGGGAGGGCCAGAGAGATACGCAGTATTTT. Its translation is CASTPSWREGQRDTQYF.